The clone carrying this TCR beta chain was observed a single time. This sample stems from a study of blood T cell repertoires in COVID-19. Study-wide context: Acute-phase and convalescent COVID-19 samples originated in the United States, Italy and Spain. Nucleic acid was either cDNA or gDNA, and it came from T cells, B-cell-depleted T cells, or PBMCs.

The CDR3 runs 16 residues. From germline, CDR1 is SGHNT and CDR2 YENEEA. Trimming took off 1 base at V and 5 bases at J, with 16 bases between the two ends. Original processing notes: Amplification from reference gene primers served as the basis for estimated nucleated cell counts. Repertoires were generated with immunoSEQ multiplex PCR, while TCRdb's copy carries only in-frame clones and drops some. The DNA gave D and trimming, while V, J and clone size come from that table. The sample includes 120,000 to 150,000 clones, roughly 86% of them seen just once. The genes are TRBV11-3 and TRBJ2-3; D is possibly TRBD1 (5 bases). The TCR sequence derives from a woman aged 55 to 70 with acute or convalescent COVID-19. The sample taken for sequencing was peripheral blood. Here the CDR3 reads CASSLGARARVDTQYF. DNA for the CDR3: TGTGCCAGCAGCTTAGGAGCCAGGGCAAGGGTAGATACGCAGTATTTT.